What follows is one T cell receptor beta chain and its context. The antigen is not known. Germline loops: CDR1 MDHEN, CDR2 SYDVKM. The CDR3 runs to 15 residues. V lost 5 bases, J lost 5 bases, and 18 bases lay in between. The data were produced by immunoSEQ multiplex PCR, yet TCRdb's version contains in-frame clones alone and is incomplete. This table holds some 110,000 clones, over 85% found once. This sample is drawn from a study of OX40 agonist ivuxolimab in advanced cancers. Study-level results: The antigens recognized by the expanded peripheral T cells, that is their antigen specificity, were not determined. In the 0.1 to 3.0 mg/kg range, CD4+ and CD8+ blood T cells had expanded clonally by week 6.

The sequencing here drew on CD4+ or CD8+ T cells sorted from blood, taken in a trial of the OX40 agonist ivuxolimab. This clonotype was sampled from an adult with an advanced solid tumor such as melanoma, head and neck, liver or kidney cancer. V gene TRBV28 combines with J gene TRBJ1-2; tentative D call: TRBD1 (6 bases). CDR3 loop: CASSLPGRGSYGYTF. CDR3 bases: TGTGCCAGCAGTCTTCCCGGGAGGGGGAGTTATGGCTACACCTTC.